The clone carrying this T cell receptor (beta chain) has at least ten counts. Its antigen remains unidentified. This sample was included in a study of CD8+CD57+ T cells in acquired aplastic anemia. Across the whole study: The mean DNA yield obtained from sorted CD4+ and CD8+ cells came to around 3 ug. CD4+ cell libraries from healthy donors averaged approximately 10 million reads. General study results and limits: In common between the patients and the controls were approximately 28 CD8+ CDR3 sequences. Levels of CD8+ Simpson's diversity were not significantly distinct in patients versus controls.

Genomic DNA, the template, was used for profiling of the TCR beta VDJ and CDR3. TCRdb reprocessed the reads with MiXCR, giving one entry per CDR3 protein. The table lists 150,000 to 200,000 distinct CDR3 sequences, just under 45% of them singletons, with under 1.2% in the top ten. The specimen sequenced was sorted CD4+, CD8+, or CD8+CD57+ T cells (not recorded which) from PBMCs. The receptor was derived from a human donor in good health.

The DNA for the CDR3 is TGCGCCAGCAGCCAGGCGGACAGGGACATGAACACTGAAGCTTTCTTT. Its protein is CASSQADRDMNTEAFF. V is TRBV4-1 and J is TRBJ1-1; TRBD1 agrees at 8 bases. Per germline, CDR1 MGHRA and CDR2 YSYEKL. V trimming: 3 bases; J trimming: 0 bases; junction bases outside the gene matches: 6. This CDR3 region has 16 residues.